Following are 29 T cell receptor beta chains from one sample sequenced in a study of blood T cell repertoires in COVID-19 (dated by TCRdb to 2020 to 2021). Libraries were constructed by the immunoSEQ multiplex PCR assay. TCRdb carries this immuneACCESS record with in-frame sequences only. Its versions omit some clonotypes, under half of them owing to an unresolved V gene in the studies checked, with the rest unexplained. The sample table lists tens of thousands of clones, 75% to 90% of them with a count of one. The top ten clones comprise approximately 15% of the sample. Input material: peripheral blood. The receptors shown here come from a woman older than 75 with active or convalescent COVID-19.

The chain carries TRBV5-1 and TRBJ2-7; 7 bases are shared with TRBD1. With 4 bases clipped from V and 1 base from J, the junction kept 5 bases outside the gene matches. This CDR3 contains 14 residues. The V gene's germline CDR1 is SGHRS and CDR2 YFSETQ. CDR3 bases: TGCGCCAGCAGCGTGGGACAGCGTTCCTACGAGCAGTACTTC. The encoded protein is CASSVGQRSYEQYF.

This rearrangement joins TRBV6-5 to TRBJ1-1; TRBD1 matches 9 bases. The germline V gene encodes CDR1 MNHEY and CDR2 SVGAGI. This CDR3 is 15 amino acids long. V gave up 8 bases and J gave up 4 bases; unmatched junction bases: 11. The chain's CDR3 is CASGPGTGIGTEAFF. CDR3 coding DNA: TGTGCCAGCGGGCCCGGGACAGGGATCGGCACTGAAGCTTTCTTT.

The chain couples TRBV5-6 to TRBJ2-2; D ambiguous. Trimming stripped 0 bases from V and 3 bases from J, with 6 bases between. The CDR3 spans 14 residues. CDR1 and CDR2 (germline): SGHDT, YYEEEE. CDR3 in amino acids: CASSLGWHTGELFF. In DNA form, the CDR3 reads TGTGCCAGCAGCTTGGGCTGGCACACCGGGGAGCTGTTTTTT.

This CDR3 reads CASSADSFGANVLTF. DNA of the CDR3: TGTGCCAGTAGTGCGGATTCCTTTGGGGCCAACGTCCTGACTTTC. The chain uses TRBV19 and TRBJ2-6; D remains ambiguous. V was cut by 5 bases and J by 3 bases, with 11 bases left in between. CDR3 length: 15 amino acids. Germline V gives CDR1 LNHDA, CDR2 SQIVND (reference sequence).

Here the CDR3 DNA reads TGTGCCAGCACTACCGGGACAGGGGTTACCGGGGAGCTGTTTTTT. Protein sequence: CASTTGTGVTGELFF. This rearrangement joins TRBV5-4 to TRBJ2-2; 10 bases map to TRBD1. Germline loops: CDR1 SGHNT, CDR2 YYREEE (reference sequence). With V trimmed by 6 bases and J by 5 bases, 7 bases remained unmatched. The CDR3 contains 15 residues.

A single count supports this clone. This chain uses TRBV11-2 with TRBJ1-3; weak D call: TRBD1 (5 bases). The V gene's germline CDR1 is SGHAT and CDR2 FQNNGV. This CDR3 comprises 15 residues. Trimming stripped 2 bases from V and 2 bases from J, with 10 bases between. The CDR3 here is CASSLRDLAGNTIYF. CDR3 bases: TGTGCCAGCAGCTTAAGGGACTTGGCTGGAAACACCATATATTTT.

This clone appeared once. The rearrangement joins TRBV6-4 to TRBJ2-2; D might be TRBD1 (5 bases). The CDR3 is 14 residues long. CDR1 is MRHNA and CDR2 is SNTAGT in the germline V gene. The germline V and J ends were trimmed by 3 bases and 4 bases, with 9 bases remaining between them. CDR3 protein: CASSEGHFTGELFF. DNA for the CDR3: TGTGCCAGCAGTGAAGGACATTTCACCGGGGAGCTGTTTTTT.

The chain employs TRBV7-9 and TRBJ2-5; maybe TRBD1 (5 bases). Trimming took 1 base from V and 4 from J, leaving 13 bases between them. CDR1 and CDR2 (germline): SEHNR, FQNEAQ (reference sequence). The CDR3 extends over 15 amino acids. CDR3 residues: CASSLEAWGGETQYF. The CDR3 DNA sequence: TGTGCCAGCAGCTTAGAGGCATGGGGCGGAGAGACCCAGTACTTC. Complete variable domain (other parts from reference TRBV7-9 and TRBJ2-5): DTGVSQNPRHKITKRGQNVTFRCDPISEHNRLYWYRQTLGQGPEFLTYFQNEAQLEKSRLLSDRFSAERPKGSFSTLEIQRTEQGDSAMYLCASSLEAWGGETQYFGPGTRLLVL.

This chain joins TRBV29-1 and TRBJ2-1; perhaps TRBD1 as D (5 bases). V gave up 3 bases and J gave up 1 base, with 13 bases separating them. The length of the CDR3 is 15 residues. Germline loops: CDR1 SQVTM, CDR2 ANQGSEA. CDR3 protein: CSVDPGSISYNEQFF. The DNA of the CDR3 is TGCAGCGTTGATCCAGGGTCGATATCCTACAATGAGCAGTTCTTC.

The V and J genes are TRBV4-3 and TRBJ2-5, with a weak D call TRBD2 (7 bases). The CDR3 covers 14 residues. Trimming cost V 5 bases and J 1 base, with 11 bases left between them. Germline V CDR1 and CDR2: LGHNA, YSLEER. This CDR3 reads CASSRRGGQETQYF. CDR3 sequence (DNA): TGCGCCAGCAGCAGAAGGGGGGGCCAAGAGACCCAGTACTTC.

The chain carries TRBV28 and TRBJ2-7, with 7 positions matching TRBD1. Germline V CDR1 and CDR2: MDHEN, SYDVKM. The CDR3 is made up of 16 amino acids. Trimming took 4 bases from V and 1 from J; bases not matched to a gene: 10. This chain's CDR3 is CASSSPYDRESYEQYF. CDR3 bases: TGTGCCAGCAGTTCGCCCTACGACAGGGAATCCTACGAGCAGTACTTC. Full variable domain (missing parts from reference TRBV28 and TRBJ2-7): DVKVTQSSRYLVKRTGEKVFLECVQDMDHENMFWYRQDPGLGLRLIYFSYDVKMKEKGDIPEGYSVSREKKERFSLILESASTNQTSMYLCASSSPYDRESYEQYFGPGTRLTVT.

V is TRBV4-3 and J is TRBJ1-2; D is unresolved. The V gene lost 0 bases and the J gene lost 3 bases, with 8 bases spanning the gap. Germline CDR1 is LGHNA and CDR2 is YSLEER. There are 14 residues in the CDR3. The CDR3 protein is CASSQDPGHYGYTF. In DNA, the CDR3 is TGCGCCAGCAGCCAAGATCCGGGTCACTATGGCTACACCTTC.

The sample holds a few counts of this clone. The CDR3 nucleotides are TGTGCCAGCAGACGTGGACAGAGCTCTGGAAACACCATATATTTT. Protein product: CASRRGQSSGNTIYF. This rearrangement joins TRBV6-5 to TRBJ1-3; D may be TRBD1 (6 bases). From germline, CDR1 is MNHEY and CDR2 SVGAGI. CDR3 length: 15 amino acids. V was cut by 6 bases and J by 0 bases, with 12 bases left in between.

This clone has just one count. The V call is TRBV18, the J call TRBJ1-1; weak D call: TRBD1 (5 bases). The CDR3 spans 13 residues. Germline CDR1 and CDR2: KGHSH and LQKENI. The ends were cut back, 2 bases at V and 1 base at J, with 5 bases in the middle. DNA of the CDR3: TGTGCCAGCTCACCAGGGGCGAACACTGAAGCTTTCTTT. As protein: CASSPGANTEAFF.

The CDR3 region has the DNA TGCGCCAGCAGCTTGTCGGCGGAAGGTAGGGAGACCCAGTACTTC. It specifies CASSLSAEGRETQYF. This rearrangement joins TRBV5-1 to TRBJ2-5; D gene ambiguous. From germline, CDR1 is SGHRS and CDR2 YFSETQ. Trimming pared 1 base from V and 5 bases from J, leaving 15 bases between. The CDR3 is 15 amino acids.

The chain employs TRBV7-2 and TRBJ2-3; possibly TRBD2 for D (6 bases). Germline V lookup: CDR1 SGHTA, CDR2 FQGNSA. This CDR3 has 15 amino acids. Trimming took 5 bases from V and 10 from J, leaving 22 bases between them. This CDR3 is CASSPAGLSREAQYF. In nucleotides, the CDR3 is TGTGCCAGCAGCCCCGCGGGACTCTCGAGGGAAGCGCAGTATTTT.

The chain links TRBV5-1 to TRBJ2-5, with 7 bases aligning to TRBD1. Germline V gene sequence: CDR1 SGHRS, CDR2 YFSETQ. Unmatched junction bases numbered 6, after V lost 2 bases and J lost 5 bases. This CDR3 contains 14 residues. CDR3 nucleotide sequence: TGCGCCAGCAGCTTTACAGGGGTTGGGGAGACCCAGTACTTC. Its translation is CASSFTGVGETQYF.

This sequence joins TRBV20-1 and TRBJ1-2; the match to TRBD1 covers 11 bases. The V and J ends lost 3 bases and 2 bases, in that order; junction bases with no gene match: 11. This CDR3 region has 17 residues. Germline CDR1 and CDR2: DFQATT and SNEGSKA (reference sequence). This chain's CDR3 is CSASGTGGRGPNYGYTF. CDR3 coding DNA: TGCAGTGCTAGTGGGACAGGGGGAAGGGGCCCCAACTATGGCTACACCTTC.

Written as DNA, the CDR3 is TGTGCCAGCAGTTTCGGGGTTAGCACAGATACGCAGTATTTT. It translates to CASSFGVSTDTQYF. The gene calls are TRBV6-2 or TRBV6-3 and TRBJ2-3; weak D call: TRBD2 (5 bases). The germline V gene encodes CDR1 MNHEY and CDR2 SVGEGT. The ends were cut back, 4 bases at V and 0 bases at J, with 8 bases in the middle. The CDR3 loop spans 14 amino acids.

The chain links TRBV7-2 to TRBJ1-3; 8 bases are shared with TRBD1. The V gene's germline CDR1 is SGHTA and CDR2 FQGNSA. This CDR3 contains 15 residues. Germline trimming cut 5 bases from V and 0 bases from J; bases unmatched to any gene: 3. The chain's CDR3 is CASSVTGGSGNTIYF. Here the CDR3 DNA reads TGTGCCAGCAGCGTAACAGGGGGCTCTGGAAACACCATATATTTT.

This clone was observed a few times. V usage is TRBV29-1 and J usage is TRBJ1-2; unclear D gene. CDR1 and CDR2 (germline): SQVTM, ANQGSEA. V was shortened by 6 bases and J by 5 bases, with 19 bases between the two germline ends. The CDR3 has 14 amino acids. The CDR3 DNA sequence: TGCAGCGTCTCCGAGGGCGGAGGGATTTATGGCTACACCTTC. Residues: CSVSEGGGIYGYTF. Looking up the rest from reference TRBV29-1 and TRBJ1-2 gives the full variable domain: SAVISQKPSRDICQRGTSLTIQCQVDSQVTMMFWYRQQPGQSLTLIATANQGSEATYESGFVIDKFPISRPNLTFSTLTVSNMSPEDSSIYLCSVSEGGGIYGYTFGSGTRLTVV.

The V gene is TRBV28, the J gene TRBJ1-2, with unresolved D. CDR3 size: 11 residues. Germline V lookup: CDR1 MDHEN, CDR2 SYDVKM. The germline V and J ends were trimmed by 6 bases and 8 bases, with 10 bases remaining between them. CDR3 sequence: CASRGVGGYTF. The CDR3 DNA is TGTGCCAGCAGGGGTGTCGGGGGCTACACCTTC.

The J gene is TRBJ1-2, the V gene TRBV5-6; tentatively, D is TRBD1 (5 bases). The V end was cut by 3 bases, the J end by 4 bases, with 10 bases between. From germline, CDR1 is SGHDT and CDR2 YYEEEE. The CDR3 runs 13 residues. The CDR3, as DNA: TGTGCCAGCAGCTACAGGAGCACCTATGGCTACACCTTC. Its translation: CASSYRSTYGYTF.

The chain combines TRBV27 with TRBJ2-2; 8 bases agree with TRBD1. Germline trimming cut 5 bases from V and 4 bases from J; bases unmatched to any gene: 9. The length of the CDR3 is 16 residues. The germline CDR1 and CDR2 sequences are MNHEY and SMNVEV (reference sequence). The CDR3, as DNA: TGTGCCAGCAGTCCCCGGGACAGGTATACCACCGGGGAGCTGTTTTTT. Translation: CASSPRDRYTTGELFF.

The chain is built from TRBV19 and TRBJ2-3; D is unclear. Germline lookup yields CDR1 LNHDA and CDR2 SQIVND (reference sequence). V lost 4 bases and J 0 bases, leaving 8 bases between the germline ends. This CDR3 region has 14 residues. CDR3: CASSTSGSTDTQYF. In DNA form, the CDR3 reads TGTGCCAGTAGTACTTCCGGGAGCACAGATACGCAGTATTTT.

V is TRBV6-1 and J is TRBJ1-2; TRBD1 is a possible D gene (5 bases). CDR3 size: 17 residues. Germline loops: CDR1 MNHNS, CDR2 SASEGT. V was shortened by 3 bases and J by 4 bases, with 21 bases between the two germline ends. CDR3 DNA sequence: TGTGCCAGCAGTGACCCTCGCGGAGGGACCCTCGTCTATGGCTACACCTTC. This codes for CASSDPRGGTLVYGYTF.

The chain links TRBV6-5 to TRBJ1-2; 7 bases are a match to TRBD1. The V and J ends lost 7 bases and 3 bases, in that order; junction bases with no gene match: 5. This CDR3 comprises 13 residues. Per germline, CDR1 MNHEY and CDR2 SVGAGI. The CDR3 region is CASNIGTDYGYTF. The DNA for the CDR3 is TGTGCCAGCAACATCGGGACAGACTATGGCTACACCTTC.

This clone was seen a few times. This chain links TRBV4-2 with TRBJ2-1; 9 positions agree with TRBD1. V lost 1 base, J lost 4 bases, and 2 bases stayed unmatched. In germline, CDR1 is LGHNA, CDR2 YNFKEQ. The CDR3 consists of 15 residues. The CDR3 nucleotides read TGTGCCAGCAGCCAAGGCGACAGGGGGTACAATGAGCAGTTCTTC. It codes for CASSQGDRGYNEQFF.

The gene calls are TRBV12-3 or TRBV12-4 and TRBJ1-2; 8 nucleotides line up with TRBD1. The CDR3 consists of 13 residues. J lost 8 bases, V lost 5 bases, and 7 bases had no gene match. The CDR3 DNA is TGTGCCAGCAGTCGAGGACAGGGAGGAGGCTACACCTTC. Its protein product is CASSRGQGGGYTF.